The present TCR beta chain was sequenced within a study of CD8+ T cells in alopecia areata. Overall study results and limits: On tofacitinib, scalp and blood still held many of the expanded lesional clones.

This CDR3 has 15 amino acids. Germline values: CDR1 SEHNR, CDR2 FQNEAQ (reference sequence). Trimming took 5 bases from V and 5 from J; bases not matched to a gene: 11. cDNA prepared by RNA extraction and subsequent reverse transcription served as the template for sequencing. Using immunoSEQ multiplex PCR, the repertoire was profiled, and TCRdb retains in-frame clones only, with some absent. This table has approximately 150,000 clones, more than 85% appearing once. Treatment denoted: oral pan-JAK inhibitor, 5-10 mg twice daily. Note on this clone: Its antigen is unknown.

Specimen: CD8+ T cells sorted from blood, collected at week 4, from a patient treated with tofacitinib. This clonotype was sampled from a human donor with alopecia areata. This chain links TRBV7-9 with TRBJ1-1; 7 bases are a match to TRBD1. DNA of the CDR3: TGTGCCAGCAGCCCCCCTGACAGGGTATATACTGAAGCTTTCTTT. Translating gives CASSPPDRVYTEAFF.